The 10 T cell receptor beta chains reported below all come from one sample, sequenced in a study of post-analysis software for immune sequencing data. General study findings and limits: Elevated frequency relative to controls characterized 4 or 5 TRBV segments in patients, TRBV5-6, TRBV5-1 and TRBV20-1 among them.

Each TCR beta cDNA library carried unique molecular identifiers. Via MiXCR, TCRdb re-called the PCR reads, giving one row per CDR3 protein. The sample lists a few hundred thousand distinct CDR3 sequences, roughly 36% occurring once. Which antigens these TCRs recognize remains unknown. The sample comprised blood. The receptors originated from a girl between 5 and 17 years old with multiple sclerosis.

The rearrangement links TRBV2 to TRBJ2-1; the D gene is possibly TRBD1 (6 bases). CDR3 length: 16 amino acids. Germline V gives CDR1 SNHLY, CDR2 FYNNEI. V dropped 6 bases and J dropped 7 bases, with 22 bases sitting between them. Here the CDR3 reads CASSPLRDTTTNEQFF. CDR3 in DNA: TGTGCCAGCAGCCCCCTCCGGGACACCACTACTAATGAGCAGTTCTTC. The whole variable domain, remainder taken from reference TRBV2 and TRBJ2-1, is EPEVTQTPSHQVTQMGQEVILRCVPISNHLYFYWYRQILGQKVEFLVSFYNNEISEKSEIFDDQFSVERPDGSNFTLKIRSTKLEDSAMYFCASSPLRDTTTNEQFFGPGTRLTVL.

The chain is built from TRBV7-2 and TRBJ2-3; 11 bases align to TRBD1. This CDR3 region has 15 residues. J was trimmed by 6 bases and V by 7 bases; bases with no gene match: 9. Germline CDR1 reads SGHTA; CDR2 reads FQGNSA. CDR3 protein: CASMRPGTGGDTQYF. The CDR3 DNA follows: TGTGCCAGCATGCGTCCGGGGACAGGGGGGGATACGCAGTATTTT.

This clonotype was detected a few times. This chain connects TRBV25-1 to TRBJ2-6; maybe TRBD1 (6 bases). Between the trimmed V and J ends, which lost 1 base and 2 bases, there was a span of 12 bases. Germline V lookup: CDR1 MGHDK, CDR2 SYGVNS. This CDR3 region has 17 residues. In DNA form, the CDR3 reads TGTGCCAGCAGTGAATCGCAGGGGAGAACTGGGGCCAACGTCCTGACTTTC. It codes for CASSESQGRTGANVLTF.

This chain links TRBV12-3 or TRBV12-4 with TRBJ1-2, with TRBD1 as a possible D gene (6 bases). The CDR3 sequence is 15 residues long. Trimming pared 1 base from V and 4 bases from J, leaving 13 bases between. In nucleotides, the CDR3 is TGTGCCAGCAGTTTAGGGCAGGGGTTAAGCTATGGCTACACCTTC. The encoded protein is CASSLGQGLSYGYTF.

In this sample, this clonotype turned up a few times. The DNA of the CDR3 is TGTGCCAGCAGTTCCAACAGGGATCATGGCTACACCTTC. This encodes CASSSNRDHGYTF. The genes are TRBV12-3 or TRBV12-4 and TRBJ1-2, with a tentative D call TRBD1 (6 bases). Trimming left V 4 bases short and J 6 bases short, with 12 bases between. The CDR3 runs to 13 residues.

V usage is TRBV2 and J usage is TRBJ2-3, with TRBD1 identical over 9 bases. CDR3 size: 13 residues. Germline CDR1 reads SNHLY; CDR2 reads FYNNEI. V was clipped by 6 bases and J by 6 bases; unmatched bases: 4. The CDR3 bases are TGTGCCAGCAGGTTCACAGGGGGCGATACGCAGTATTTT. It yields the protein CASRFTGGDTQYF.

This clonotype has only a few counts. The chain combines TRBV28 with TRBJ1-2, with 7 nucleotides matching TRBD1. Unmatched junction bases numbered 14, after V lost 5 bases and J lost 5 bases. Germline CDR1 and CDR2: MDHEN and SYDVKM. The CDR3 is 16 residues long. The CDR3 coding sequence is TGTGCCAGCAGTCCGAGACAGGGCAGCCAAGGTTATGGCTACACCTTC. Translated, it gives CASSPRQGSQGYGYTF.

This clonotype was seen at least ten times. V is TRBV4-1 and J is TRBJ2-1, with TRBD2 matching over 12 bases. CDR1 MGHRA and CDR2 YSYEKL come from the germline V gene. The CDR3 is 16 residues long. Trimming removed 1 base from V and 10 bases from J; junction bases left unmatched: 8. For the CDR3, the DNA is TGCGCCAGCAGCCAAGTTCCTAGCGGGGGGGCTCAGGAGCAGTTCTTC. This gives the protein CASSQVPSGGAQEQFF.

The sample holds a few counts of this clonotype. The rearrangement uses TRBV20-1 and TRBJ1-1; perhaps TRBD1 as D (6 bases). The V and J ends lost 5 bases and 5 bases respectively, with 12 bases between them. This CDR3 is built from 12 residues. The germline CDR1 and CDR2 sequences are DFQATT and SNEGSKA (reference sequence). Here the CDR3 DNA reads TGCAGTGCTGTGCGGCAGGGGACTGAAGCTTTCTTT. This translates into CSAVRQGTEAFF.

The chain joins TRBV7-2 to TRBJ2-1; D perhaps matches TRBD1 (6 bases). With 2 bases removed from V and 2 bases from J, the gap between germline ends came to 16 bases. The CDR3 sequence is 17 residues long. In germline, CDR1 is SGHTA, CDR2 FQGNSA. This CDR3 is CASSLLPRGGPYNEQFF. The CDR3 region has the DNA TGTGCCAGCAGCTTATTACCCAGGGGCGGGCCCTACAATGAGCAGTTCTTC. Drawing the rest from reference TRBV7-2 and TRBJ2-1, the complete variable domain is GAGVSQSPSNKVTEKGKDVELRCDPISGHTALYWYRQSLGQGLEFLIYFQGNSAPDKSGLPSDRFSAERTGGSVSTLTIQRTQQEDSAVYLCASSLLPRGGPYNEQFFGPGTRLTVL.